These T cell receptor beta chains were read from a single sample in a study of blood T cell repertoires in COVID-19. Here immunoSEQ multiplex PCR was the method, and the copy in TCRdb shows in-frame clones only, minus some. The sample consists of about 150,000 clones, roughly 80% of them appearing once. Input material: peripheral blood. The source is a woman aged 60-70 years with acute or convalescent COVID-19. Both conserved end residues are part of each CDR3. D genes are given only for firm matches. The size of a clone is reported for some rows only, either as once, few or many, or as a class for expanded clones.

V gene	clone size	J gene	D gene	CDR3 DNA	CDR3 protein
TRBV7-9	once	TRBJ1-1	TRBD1	TGTGCCAGCAGCATAATGACAGGGGCCTACACTGAAGCTTTCTTT	CASSIMTGAYTEAFF
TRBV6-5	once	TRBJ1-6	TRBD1	TGTGCCAGCAGTTACGGGGACAGGGGGGATTCACCCCTCCACTTT	CASSYGDRGDSPLHF
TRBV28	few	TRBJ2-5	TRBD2	TGTGCCACCCATACCGGCGGGAGAGGGAAGACCCAGTACTTC	CATHTGGRGKTQYF
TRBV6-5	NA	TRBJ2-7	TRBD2	TGTGCCAGCAGTTACTCAGCGGGGGCCTACGAGCAGTACTTC	CASSYSAGAYEQYF
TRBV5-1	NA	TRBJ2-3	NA	TGCGCCAGCAGCCCAGGGGTCCTTAGCACAGATACGCAGTATTTT	CASSPGVLSTDTQYF
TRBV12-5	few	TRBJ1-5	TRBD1	TGTGCTAGTGCCCCTGGGGGACAGGGGGATCAGCCCCAGCATTTT	CASAPGGQGDQPQHF
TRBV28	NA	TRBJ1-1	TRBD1	TGTGCCAGCAGCGTACAGGGGGCTGAAGCTTTCTTT	CASSVQGAEAFF
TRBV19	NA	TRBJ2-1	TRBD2	TGTGCCGGCCCCCCGCGGGGGGGTGGGGATGAGCAGTTCTTC	CAGPPRGGGDEQFF
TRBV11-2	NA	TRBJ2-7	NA	TGTGCCAGCAGCTTAGTCCAGTCTAGTTCCGAGCAGTACTTC	CASSLVQSSSEQYF
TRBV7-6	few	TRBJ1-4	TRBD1	TGTGCCAGCAGCATCGGACAGGGGAATGAAAAACTGTTTTTT	CASSIGQGNEKLFF
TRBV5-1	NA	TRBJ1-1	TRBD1	TGCGCCAGCAGCAACCGGGACAGGAACACTGAAGCTTTCTTT	CASSNRDRNTEAFF
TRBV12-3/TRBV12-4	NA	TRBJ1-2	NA	TGTGCCAGCACCCTCGGGGGGGACTATGGCTACACCTTC	CASTLGGDYGYTF
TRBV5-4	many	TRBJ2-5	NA	TGTGCCAGCAGCTCGGTACTTCAAGAGACCCAGTACTTC	CASSSVLQETQYF
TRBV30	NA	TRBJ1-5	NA	TGTGCCTGGAGCTCAGGGGCCGTTCAGCCCCAGCATTTT	CAWSSGAVQPQHF
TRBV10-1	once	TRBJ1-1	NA	TGCGCCAGCAGTGACGCCGTGGCGGGGACCACTGAAGCTTTCTTT	CASSDAVAGTTEAFF
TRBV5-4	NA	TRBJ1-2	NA	TGTGCCAGCAGCTTGGCGGCTAACTATGGCTACACCTTC	CASSLAANYGYTF
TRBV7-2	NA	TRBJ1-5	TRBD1	TGTGCCAGCAGCTTAGGACAGGGGACGGAGCCCCAGCATTTT	CASSLGQGTEPQHF
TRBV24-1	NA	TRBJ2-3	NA	TGTGCCACCAGTGACCCCGGCCAAGGGAGAGGAGATACGCAGTATTTT	CATSDPGQGRGDTQYF
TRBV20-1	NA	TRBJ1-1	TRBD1	TGCAGTCAGGGGGCATACACTGAAGCTTTCTTT	CSQGAYTEAFF
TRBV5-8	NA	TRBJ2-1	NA	TGTGCCAGCAGCTTGTACCAGGGTGATGAGCAGTTCTTC	CASSLYQGDEQFF
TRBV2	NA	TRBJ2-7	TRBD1	TGTGCCACTTCGCGACAGGGGCCCACCTACGAGCAGTACTTC	CATSRQGPTYEQYF
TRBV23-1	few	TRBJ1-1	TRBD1	TGCGCGAGACCGACGGCCGGGACAGGGAACAAAGCTTTCTTT	CARPTAGTGNKAFF
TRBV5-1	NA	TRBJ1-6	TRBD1	TGCGCCAGCAGGCCCTCAGGGGGAACTTCACCCCTCCACTTT	CASRPSGGTSPLHF
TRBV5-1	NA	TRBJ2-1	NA	TGCGCCAGCAGCTGGCCCTCGGAGGGAGAGCAGTTCTTC	CASSWPSEGEQFF
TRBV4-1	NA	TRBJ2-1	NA	TGCGCCAGCGGCGGGGCTGGATACAATGAGCAGTTCTTC	CASGGAGYNEQFF
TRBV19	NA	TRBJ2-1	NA	TGTGCCAGTAGTATAGTGGCGGGGGCGTACAATGAGCAGTTCTTC	CASSIVAGAYNEQFF
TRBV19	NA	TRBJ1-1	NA	TGTGCCAGTAGTTTTCGGGGTAGGTTCCGACCTGAAGCTTTCTTT	CASSFRGRFRPEAFF
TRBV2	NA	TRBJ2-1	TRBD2	TGTGCCAGCCCCCTAGCGGGGGGTTACAATGAGCAGTTCTTC	CASPLAGGYNEQFF
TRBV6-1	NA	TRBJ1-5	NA	TGTGCCAGCAGTGAACAGGGGAATCTCAATCAGCCCCAGCATTTT	CASSEQGNLNQPQHF
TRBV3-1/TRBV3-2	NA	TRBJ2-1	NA	TGTGCCAGCAGCCAAGACGGGTTGGGTGGTGAGCAGTTCTTC	CASSQDGLGGEQFF
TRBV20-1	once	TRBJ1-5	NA	TGCAGTGCTAGTGGGGGGCTGATTAGCAATCAGCCCCAGCATTTT	CSASGGLISNQPQHF
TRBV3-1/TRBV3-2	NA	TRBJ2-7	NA	TGTGCCAGCAGCGGCGGGACCTCGGTTTACGAGCAGTACTTC	CASSGGTSVYEQYF
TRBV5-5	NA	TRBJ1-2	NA	TGTGCCAGCAGCCCGAGCGACGGCTTTCCCGGGGGCTACACCTTC	CASSPSDGFPGGYTF
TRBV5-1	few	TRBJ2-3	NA	TGCGCCAGCAGCTCTAACCCAGGGGGCACAGATACGCAGTATTTT	CASSSNPGGTDTQYF
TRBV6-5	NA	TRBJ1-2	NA	TGTGCCAGCAGCCGAGACGGGACATTCGATGGCTACACCTTC	CASSRDGTFDGYTF
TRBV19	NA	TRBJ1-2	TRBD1	TGTGCCAGTAAAGAGTACAGGGGAGGATCTAACTATGGCTACACCTTC	CASKEYRGGSNYGYTF
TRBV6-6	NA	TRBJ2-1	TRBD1	TGTGCCAGCAGTTCCCTATCGGGACAGAACTACAATGAGCAGTTCTTC	CASSSLSGQNYNEQFF
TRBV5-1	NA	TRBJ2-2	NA	TGCGCCAGCAGCCCGGACTTGAACACCGGGGAGCTGTTTTTT	CASSPDLNTGELFF
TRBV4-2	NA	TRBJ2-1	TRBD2	TGTGCCAGCAGCCAAAGCGGGACTAGCGGGGTTGTTGAGCAGTTCTTC	CASSQSGTSGVVEQFF
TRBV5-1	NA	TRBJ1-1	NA	TGCGCCAGCAAACGGGACGGGGGCACTGAAGCTTTCTTT	CASKRDGGTEAFF
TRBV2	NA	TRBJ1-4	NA	TGTGCCAGCAACCGCAGGAATGAAAAACTGTTTTTT	CASNRRNEKLFF
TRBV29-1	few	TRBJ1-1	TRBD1	TGCAGCGTTGAGGGTCGACAGGGGAACACTGAAGCTTTCTTT	CSVEGRQGNTEAFF
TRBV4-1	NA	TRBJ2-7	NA	TGCGCCAGCAGCAACGGAGGACTCGCGGGGGGAGCCAGGGGGGCCGAGCAGTACTTC	CASSNGGLAGGARGAEQYF
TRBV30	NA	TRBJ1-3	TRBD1	TGTGCCTGGACAGGGGGTTTCAGAAACACCATATATTTT	CAWTGGFRNTIYF
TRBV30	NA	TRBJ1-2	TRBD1	TGTGCCTGGAGTCCCCGGACAGGGGGTTATGGCTACACCTTC	CAWSPRTGGYGYTF
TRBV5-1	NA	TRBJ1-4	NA	TGCGCCAGCAGCTTGGACAGCCGAAAAGAAAAACTGTTTTTT	CASSLDSRKEKLFF
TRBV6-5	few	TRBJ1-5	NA	TGTGCCAGCATCACGCAGGGGCGACGAAATCAGCCCCAGCATTTT	CASITQGRRNQPQHF
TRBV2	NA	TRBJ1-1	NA	TGTGCCAGCAGTGTGGGGGCAGGAGTGAACACTGAAGCTTTCTTT	CASSVGAGVNTEAFF
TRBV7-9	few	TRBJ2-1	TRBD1	TGTGCCAGCCAAGACCGGGACAGGGGGGTCGATGAGCAGTTCTTC	CASQDRDRGVDEQFF
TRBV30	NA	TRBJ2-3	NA	TGTGCCTGGAGCCAACCCGGAGATACGCAGTATTTT	CAWSQPGDTQYF
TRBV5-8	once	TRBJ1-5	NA	TGTGCCAGCAGCTCGGACGGGAGGAATCAGCCCCAGCATTTT	CASSSDGRNQPQHF
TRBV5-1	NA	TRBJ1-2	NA	TGCGCCAGCAGCTTGGACAGAGCTAACTATGGCTACACCTTC	CASSLDRANYGYTF
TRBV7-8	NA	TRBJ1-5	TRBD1	TGTGCCAGCAGCAGAACAGGGGCGGTTAATCAGCCCCAGCATTTT	CASSRTGAVNQPQHF
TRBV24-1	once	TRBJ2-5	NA	TGTGCCACCAGTGATTCCCCCGGGGGAAGGGCACCCGACGAGACCCAGTACTTC	CATSDSPGGRAPDETQYF
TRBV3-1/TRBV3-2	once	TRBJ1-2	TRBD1	TGTGCCAGCAGCCAACTGACAGGGCCTTATGGCTACACCTTC	CASSQLTGPYGYTF